This note documents a single T cell receptor (beta chain) sequence. TCRdb called the PCR reads again in MiXCR, with one record for every CDR3 protein. The sample shows 15,000 or so distinct CDR3 sequences, less than 55% of them seen only once. This sample was included in a study of immune characterization of retroperitoneal liposarcoma. The CDR3 runs to 16 residues. Germline CDR1 is MNHEY and CDR2 is SVGAGI. With 6 bases removed from V and 2 bases from J, the gap between germline ends came to 17 bases. V usage is TRBV6-5 and J usage is TRBJ2-1; D unresolved. This sequence was found in a female donor with retroperitoneal liposarcoma. The sequencing sample was made of tumor tissue. CDR3 sequence reads: CASRSTASDPYNEQFF. The CDR3 DNA is TGTGCCAGCAGATCAACCGCAAGCGACCCCTACAATGAGCAGTTCTTC.